The 5 T cell receptor beta chains below all came from one sample that was sequenced in a study of cytomegalovirus exposure and HLA in healthy donors (dated by TCRdb to 2015 to 2018). The library came from the immunoSEQ multiplex PCR assay. For the multiplex PCR, a mixture combining 60 forward primers for TCR Vbeta segments and 13 reverse primers for TCR Jbeta segments was used. Held by TCRdb, this immuneACCESS table contains in-frame sequences only and omits some clones. Under half of the omission traces to an unresolved V gene where checked; the cause of the rest is unknown. The sample has approximately 160,000 clones on record, about 80% of them singletons. The ten largest clones take up about 1.4% of the sample. The specimen was PBMCs. All receptors derive from a man aged 35 to 55 in good health and CMV-seronegative.

This chain uses TRBV6-6 with TRBJ2-2; no definite D call. The CDR3 spans 13 residues. Per germline, CDR1 MNHNY and CDR2 SVGAGI (reference sequence). The V and J ends lost 10 bases and 2 bases respectively, with 11 bases between them. The CDR3, as DNA: TGTGCCACCCGCCTAGACAACACCGGGGAGCTGTTTTTT. It is translated as CATRLDNTGELFF.

The genes are TRBV27 and TRBJ1-5, with 12 nucleotides matching TRBD1. CDR1 is MNHEY, CDR2 SMNVEV, per germline (reference sequence). CDR3 length: 15 residues. With V trimmed by 5 bases and J by 7 bases, 6 bases remained unmatched. CDR3 in DNA: TGTGCCAGCAGTCTCGGGACAGGGGGCGGGCAGCCCCAGCATTTT. This translates into CASSLGTGGGQPQHF.

In the case of this clone: At one boundary the junction diverges from the germline segment, which might be a read error. In the same sample, other DNA sequences code for this CDR3. The rearrangement uses TRBV7-8 and TRBJ2-7; a possible D gene is TRBD1 (5 bases). The germline CDR1 and CDR2 sequences are SGHVS and FQNEAQ. CDR3 length: 14 amino acids. The CDR3 region has the DNA TGCGCCAGCAGCTTAAGGGGCGGTCCCTACGAGCAGTACTTC. Its protein product is CASSLRGGPYEQYF.

This sequence joins TRBV1 and TRBJ2-6; the D call TRBD1 from the table was never checked on the DNA. TRBV1 is assigned pseudogene status. This CDR3 contains 14 residues. The CDR3 reads CTPSESSGANGLTF. In DNA form, the CDR3 reads TGCACCCCCTCGGAATCGAGTGGGGCCAACGGCCTGACTTTC.

The chain joins TRBV5-6 to TRBJ1-2; maybe TRBD1 (5 bases). Trimming shortened V by 0 bases and J by 4 bases, and 16 bases separated the two germline ends. This CDR3 has 16 amino acids. CDR1 and CDR2 from the germline V gene are SGHDT and YYEEEE. CDR3 region: CASSLGPLQGGYGYTF. The CDR3 DNA reads TGTGCCAGCAGCTTGGGCCCCCTTCAGGGAGGCTATGGCTACACCTTC.